This section outlines one T cell receptor (beta chain) sequence together with its context. CDR1 MNHEY and CDR2 SVGAGI come from the germline V gene. V was cut by 8 bases and J by 0 bases, with 13 bases left in between. The CDR3 loop spans 14 amino acids. This sample stems from a study of cytomegalovirus exposure and HLA in healthy donors. Some clones are missing from TCRdb's copy, which holds only in-frame ones; the method was immunoSEQ multiplex PCR. The data show about 180,000 clones, 85% seen once. The TCR originated in a man younger than 30 in good health and CMV-seropositive. J is TRBJ1-1 and V is TRBV6-5; D is possibly TRBD1 (6 bases). The sample comprised PBMCs. The CDR3 bases are TGTGCCAGCCTGGACAGCTCCATGAACACTGAAGCTTTCTTT. It codes for CASLDSSMNTEAFF.